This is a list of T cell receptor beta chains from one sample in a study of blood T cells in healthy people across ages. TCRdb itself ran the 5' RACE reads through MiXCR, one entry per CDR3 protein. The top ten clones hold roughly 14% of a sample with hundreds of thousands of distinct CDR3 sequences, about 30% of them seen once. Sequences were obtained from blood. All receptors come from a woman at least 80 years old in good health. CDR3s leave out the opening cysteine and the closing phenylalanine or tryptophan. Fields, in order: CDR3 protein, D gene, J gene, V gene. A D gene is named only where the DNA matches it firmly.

CDR3: ASSTRSGGAYEQY
D: TRBD2
J: TRBJ2-7
V: TRBV7-2

CDR3: ASSPTYTEAF
D: NA
J: TRBJ1-1
V: TRBV7-2

CDR3: ASSYSRSGDRKEQY
D: TRBD1
J: TRBJ2-5
V: TRBV6-6

CDR3: ASSSQWGNEQY
D: NA
J: NA
V: TRBV7-2

CDR3: SAWGANVLT
D: NA
J: TRBJ2-6
V: TRBV29-1

CDR3: SASQVTPYEQY
D: NA
J: TRBJ2-7
V: TRBV20-1

CDR3: ASSFSGDKETQY
D: NA
J: TRBJ2-5
V: TRBV5-1

CDR3: ASSLGSLGRATQETQY
D: NA
J: TRBJ2-5
V: TRBV5-4

CDR3: ASSYRRTDTQY
D: NA
J: TRBJ2-3
V: TRBV5-6

CDR3: ASSLAGRVGSTEAF
D: NA
J: TRBJ1-1
V: TRBV7-9

CDR3: ATSDPRRTGIREQY
D: TRBD1
J: TRBJ2-7
V: TRBV24-1

CDR3: ATSREYHTEAF
D: NA
J: TRBJ1-1
V: TRBV15

CDR3: ASSHSRGEQY
D: NA
J: NA
V: TRBV27

CDR3: ASSLVQGLVQDTQY
D: NA
J: TRBJ2-3
V: TRBV11-2

CDR3: SASSVKSTDTQY
D: NA
J: TRBJ2-3
V: TRBV20-1

CDR3: ATSPTGGNTEAF
D: NA
J: TRBJ1-1
V: TRBV24-1

CDR3: ASSLGGTGSSPLH
D: TRBD1
J: TRBJ1-6
V: TRBV7-9

CDR3: ASSTSGGGELWETQY
D: NA
J: TRBJ2-5
V: TRBV19

CDR3: ASSLADRGFGGANVLT
D: TRBD1
J: TRBJ2-6
V: TRBV5-1

CDR3: SAGRQGSTDTQY
D: TRBD1
J: TRBJ2-3
V: TRBV20-1

CDR3: ASSPDYRRNTEAF
D: NA
J: TRBJ1-1
V: TRBV27

CDR3: ASSFGLAPRATQY
D: TRBD2
J: TRBJ2-3
V: TRBV5-1

CDR3: ASTATGGNGANVLT
D: TRBD1
J: TRBJ2-6
V: TRBV5-5

CDR3: ASSPHVAATTDTQY
D: NA
J: TRBJ2-3
V: TRBV9

CDR3: ASSLGGLGTGELF
D: NA
J: TRBJ2-2
V: TRBV7-3

CDR3: AWSVGQGIRELF
D: TRBD1
J: TRBJ2-2
V: TRBV30

CDR3: ASRSDQPQH
D: NA
J: TRBJ1-5
V: TRBV6-6

CDR3: ASSQMVGASNQPQH
D: NA
J: TRBJ1-5
V: TRBV4-3

CDR3: ASGWSGNTHNEQF
D: TRBD2
J: TRBJ2-1
V: TRBV12-5

CDR3: ASSPGQGVYGYT
D: TRBD1
J: TRBJ1-2
V: TRBV5-6

CDR3: ASSLRDRGWY
D: TRBD1
J: TRBJ2-5
V: TRBV5-6

CDR3: ASTSDRYNQPQH
D: TRBD1
J: TRBJ1-5
V: TRBV2

CDR3: ASSLWFGPYEQY
D: NA
J: TRBJ2-7
V: TRBV5-1

CDR3: SGEGQGNTEAF
D: TRBD1
J: TRBJ1-1
V: TRBV20-1

CDR3: ASSTKGVRGHTEAF
D: NA
J: TRBJ1-1
V: TRBV18

CDR3: ASSLVPGVWEQY
D: NA
J: TRBJ2-5
V: TRBV5-1

CDR3: ASSLTMGSIGYT
D: NA
J: TRBJ1-2
V: TRBV28

CDR3: ASSQPGQDKETQY
D: NA
J: TRBJ2-5
V: TRBV11-1

CDR3: ASSGTNYNSPLH
D: NA
J: TRBJ1-6
V: TRBV7-9

CDR3: ASSSGGGPETQY
D: TRBD2
J: TRBJ2-5
V: TRBV7-2

CDR3: ASSRRLAGNEQF
D: TRBD2
J: TRBJ2-1
V: TRBV7-8

CDR3: ASQGDRAIGTEAF
D: TRBD1
J: TRBJ1-1
V: TRBV6-6

CDR3: AWGTGTPKETQY
D: NA
J: TRBJ2-5
V: TRBV30

CDR3: ASSYQAGGNNEQF
D: TRBD2
J: TRBJ2-1
V: TRBV6-6

CDR3: ASSGGHGGNSPLH
D: NA
J: TRBJ1-6
V: TRBV9

CDR3: SASWGSGELF
D: NA
J: TRBJ2-2
V: TRBV20-1

CDR3: AWSVTGADTQY
D: NA
J: TRBJ2-3
V: TRBV30

CDR3: ASSRRGGLGNQPQH
D: NA
J: TRBJ1-5
V: TRBV12-3/TRBV12-4

CDR3: SAEALGQGIIDEQF
D: TRBD1
J: TRBJ2-1
V: TRBV20-1

CDR3: ASGANSGANVLT
D: NA
J: TRBJ2-6
V: TRBV7-9